This entry lists 15 T cell receptor beta chains sequenced from one sample in a study of blood T cell repertoires in COVID-19. Method: immunoSEQ multiplex PCR; TCRdb's copy keeps in-frame clones and lacks some. The sample carries fewer than 120,000 clones, 65% to 80% recorded once. The material sequenced was peripheral blood. These TCRs come from a woman aged 60-75 years with acute or convalescent COVID-19.

The chain has TRBV10-3 and TRBJ1-1; D remains ambiguous. The V end lost 0 bases, the J end lost 1 base, and 6 bases lay between the germline ends. The CDR3 sequence is 14 residues long. The germline gives CDR1 ENHRY, CDR2 SYGVKD. The CDR3 bases are TGTGCCATCAGTGAGTCGTTCGGGAACACTGAAGCTTTCTTT. Its translation: CAISESFGNTEAFF.

The chain joins TRBV19 to TRBJ1-2; tentatively, D is TRBD1 (6 bases). The V and J ends lost 6 bases and 0 bases respectively, with 14 bases between them. Per the germline V gene, CDR1 is LNHDA and CDR2 is SQIVND (reference sequence). This CDR3 is built from 15 residues. The CDR3 protein is CASSYEGVPNYGYTF. DNA for the CDR3: TGTGCCAGTAGCTACGAGGGGGTACCTAACTATGGCTACACCTTC.

J is TRBJ2-7 and V is TRBV23-1, with D perhaps matching TRBD2 (6 bases). TRBV23-1 is an open reading frame, and its role is uncertain. The CDR3 has 13 residues. V gave up 7 bases and J gave up 6 bases, with 16 bases separating them. This chain's CDR3 is CASKPDPGVEQYF. For the CDR3, the DNA is TGCGCCAGCAAGCCCGACCCGGGGGTCGAGCAGTACTTC.

The V and J genes are TRBV28 and TRBJ2-6; TRBD1 matches at 7 bases. V was clipped by 7 bases and J by 0 bases; unmatched bases: 3. Germline CDR1 MDHEN, CDR2 SYDVKM. The CDR3 totals 15 residues. The CDR3 here is CASNRGSSGANVLTF. The CDR3 DNA reads TGTGCCAGCAACAGGGGAAGCTCTGGGGCCAACGTCCTGACTTTC.

The rearrangement joins TRBV30 to TRBJ1-1; tentatively, D is TRBD1 (6 bases). Per the germline V gene, CDR1 is GTSNPN and CDR2 is SVGIG (reference sequence). The CDR3 consists of 15 residues. V dropped 6 bases and J dropped 1 base, with 18 bases sitting between them. The DNA for the CDR3 is TGTGCCTGCGTATCGAGCAGGGGCAGGAACACTGAAGCTTTCTTT. This sequence encodes CACVSSRGRNTEAFF.

As concerns this clone: Other DNA sequences in this sample translate to the same CDR3. This chain joins TRBV11-2 and TRBJ1-1; 8 bases line up with TRBD1. Trimming cost V 5 bases and J 11 bases; bases outside gene matches: 7. Germline V gene lookup returns CDR1 SGHAT and CDR2 FQNNGV. The CDR3 runs to 12 residues. The CDR3 nucleotides are TGTGCCAGCAGCATCGGACAGGGTAGGGCTTTCTTT. Protein sequence: CASSIGQGRAFF.

The chain joins TRBV7-2 to TRBJ2-7, with unresolved D. Germline V gene sequence: CDR1 SGHTA, CDR2 FQGNSA. The V end lost 2 bases, the J end lost 12 bases, and 14 bases lay between the germline ends. The CDR3 length is 12 residues. The CDR3 sequence is CASSLLESVRYF. For the CDR3, the DNA is TGTGCCAGCAGCTTATTGGAGTCCGTGCGGTACTTC.

The V gene is TRBV18, the J gene TRBJ2-5; D is undetermined. With 3 bases removed from V and 1 base from J, the gap between germline ends came to 6 bases. Germline-derived CDR1 and CDR2 are KGHSH and LQKENI. The CDR3 totals 13 residues. The CDR3 DNA is TGTGCCAGCTCACCCTCACTCCAAGAGACCCAGTACTTC. This sequence encodes CASSPSLQETQYF.

V and J are TRBV19 and TRBJ1-1; 7 nucleotides match TRBD1. V trimming: 6 bases; J trimming: 4 bases; junction bases outside the gene matches: 11. From germline, CDR1 is LNHDA and CDR2 SQIVND (reference sequence). The CDR3 length is 15 residues. The CDR3 nucleotides read TGTGCCAGTAGGTCTGACAGGGCGGTTGGCACTGAAGCTTTCTTT. It yields the protein CASRSDRAVGTEAFF.

The chain couples TRBV28 to TRBJ2-6, with TRBD2 as a possible D gene (6 bases). V was clipped by 6 bases and J by 0 bases, with 24 bases between them. Germline-derived CDR1 and CDR2 are MDHEN and SYDVKM. The length of the CDR3 is 20 residues. CDR3 protein: CASRDPRDSFRFSGANVLTF. CDR3 nucleotide sequence: TGTGCCAGCAGGGACCCCCGGGACTCATTCCGCTTCTCTGGGGCCAACGTCCTGACTTTC.

This clone showed up just once. This chain joins TRBV5-1 and TRBJ1-5; no reliable D call. The CDR3 runs to 14 residues. V lost 0 bases to trimming and J lost 6 bases, with 10 bases between them. Germline V gene sequence: CDR1 SGHRS, CDR2 YFSETQ. The CDR3 DNA is TGCGCCAGCAGCTTGGAGGCGGGCGGTCAGCCCCAGCATTTT. It specifies CASSLEAGGQPQHF.

This clone turned up a few times. The chain employs TRBV6-5 and TRBJ1-1; D possibly corresponds to TRBD1 (5 bases). Germline V gene sequence: CDR1 MNHEY, CDR2 SVGAGI. Trimming pared 5 bases from V and 0 bases from J, leaving 10 bases between. There are 14 residues in the CDR3. The CDR3 DNA is TGTGCCAGCAGTCGGGGGGGTTTGAACACTGAAGCTTTCTTT. Translated: CASSRGGLNTEAFF.

This sequence joins TRBV29-1 and TRBJ2-7, with TRBD2 identical over 7 bases. CDR3 size: 11 residues. The germline V gene encodes CDR1 SQVTM and CDR2 ANQGSEA. Trimming took 2 bases from V and 5 from J; bases not matched to a gene: 0. CDR3 coding DNA: TGCAGCGTTGAAAGCGGGGACGAGCAGTACTTC. Encoded protein: CSVESGDEQYF.

This clone was observed a few times. The chain employs TRBV19 and TRBJ1-5, with D possibly being TRBD1 (5 bases). CDR1 is LNHDA and CDR2 is SQIVND in the germline V gene (reference sequence). Trimming took 6 bases from V and 1 from J, leaving 13 bases between them. This CDR3 has 15 residues. The CDR3 DNA follows: TGTGCCAGTAGGCAGGCAGGGATAAGCAATCAGCCCCAGCATTTT. This codes for CASRQAGISNQPQHF.

The chain couples TRBV5-6 to TRBJ2-5; D is possibly TRBD2 (6 bases). CDR1 and CDR2 from the germline V gene are SGHDT and YYEEEE. Trimming took off 0 bases at V and 4 bases at J, with 10 bases between the two ends. The CDR3 loop spans 14 amino acids. The CDR3 is CASSLGDWAETQYF. CDR3 in DNA: TGTGCCAGCAGCTTGGGGGACTGGGCAGAGACCCAGTACTTC.